Included here is one T cell receptor beta chain sequence, with context. No antigen is known for it. These data come from a study of early T cells in non-severe SARS-CoV-2 infection. As for the study in general: The authors sequenced bulk RNA from unsorted whole blood, leaving chains unpaired.

Regarding the study as a whole: Missing private and CD4 specificities, VDJdb matching favored anti-spike CD8 responses.

CDR3 size: 15 residues. Germline CDR1 and CDR2: SGDLS and YYNGEE. Deletions cut 0 bases from V and 0 bases from J, with 8 bases between. Unique molecular identifiers were affixed to single, distinct cDNA molecules. TCRdb processed the 5' RACE reads anew with MiXCR; each CDR3 protein has one entry. This sample has about 39,000 distinct CDR3 sequences, with roughly 7.3% found just once. The rearrangement uses TRBV9 and TRBJ2-3, with D possibly being TRBD2 (5 bases). The receptor comes from an adult who was a healthcare worker with PCR-confirmed SARS-CoV-2 infection or an uninfected control (not recorded which). Sequenced material: whole blood. This CDR3 is CASSVGASSTDTQYF. The CDR3 nucleotides are TGTGCCAGCAGCGTAGGGGCTAGCAGCACAGATACGCAGTATTTT.